A selection of T cell receptor beta chains follows, all from one sample in a study of T cells in Graves' hyperthyroidism and ophthalmopathy. Each CDR3 protein gets one entry after TCRdb re-called the multiplex PCR reads with MiXCR. The top ten hold roughly 30% of the sample, which has nearly 750,000 distinct CDR3 sequences, roughly 32% seen once. The sequenced material came from blood. These receptors all stem from a woman aged 40-49 years with Graves' hyperthyroidism. CDR3s include the opening cysteine and the closing phenylalanine or tryptophan. D genes are given only for firm matches. Size is stated for part of the rows, as once, few or many counts, or as a class when the clone is expanded.

abundance | d_gene | len | j_gene | v_gene | CDR3nt | CDR3aa
NA | TRBD2 | 13 | TRBJ2-7 | TRBV29-1 | TGCAGCGTAGGTAGCGGGAGTTCTTACGAGCAGTACTTC | CSVGSGSSYEQYF
NA | NA | 14 | TRBJ1-2 | TRBV7-6 | TGTGCCAGCAGCTTAGGGTGGCAGGTCGGGGGCTACACCTTC | CASSLGWQVGGYTF
many | NA | 15 | TRBJ2-7 | TRBV7-8 | TGTGCCAGCAGCTTAGGGTGGGAGATCCGGGACGAGCAGTACTTC | CASSLGWEIRDEQYF
NA | NA | 14 | TRBJ2-5 | TRBV6-6 | TGTGCCAGCAGTTACTCAAGCCGTCAAGAGACCCAGTACTTC | CASSYSSRQETQYF
many | TRBD2 | 18 | TRBJ2-2 | TRBV7-3 | TGTGCCAGCAGCTCGAGACTAGCGGGAGTTTCGAGCACCGGGGAGCTGTTTTTT | CASSSRLAGVSSTGELFF
few | TRBD1 | 14 | TRBJ1-5 | TRBV4-3 | TGCGCCAGCAGCACGCAGGGGGGTAATCAGCCCCAGCATTTT | CASSTQGGNQPQHF
few | NA | 16 | TRBJ1-5 | TRBV19 | TGTGCCAGTAGTATAGATCTGCGAAATAGCAATCAGCCCCAGCATTTT | CASSIDLRNSNQPQHF
NA | TRBD1 | 16 | TRBJ1-2 | TRBV12-5 | TGTGCTAGTGGTTTTCCGGTGGCAGGGGGAGAGTATGGCTACACCTTC | CASGFPVAGGEYGYTF
NA | NA | 16 | TRBJ2-6 | TRBV7-2 | TGTGCCAGCAGCGGGGGACTGAACTCTGGGGCCAACGTCCTGACTTTC | CASSGGLNSGANVLTF
many | NA | 11 | TRBJ1-1 | TRBV7-9 | TGTGCCAGCATAACAGGGCTAGAAGCTTTCTTT | CASITGLEAFF
many | NA | 14 | TRBJ2-6 | TRBV19 | TGTGCCAGTAGTCCTACAGGTGGGGCCAACGTCCTGACTTTC | CASSPTGGANVLTF
NA | TRBD2 | 15 | TRBJ2-7 | TRBV7-3 | TGTGCCAGCAGCCATAAGGCTAGCGGGAGCTACGAGCAGTACTTC | CASSHKASGSYEQYF
NA | TRBD1 | 14 | TRBJ2-7 | TRBV5-1 | TGCGCCAGCAGGACCCGACAGGGGACTTACGAGCAGTACTTC | CASRTRQGTYEQYF
many | NA | 14 | TRBJ1-5 | TRBV6-2/TRBV6-3 | TGTGCCAGCAGTTACTCGGGGGTAAATCAGCCCCAGCATTTT | CASSYSGVNQPQHF
NA | TRBD1 | 17 | TRBJ2-5 | TRBV3-1 | TGTGCCAGCAGCCCTGCCCCGGGACAGGGTACGGGAGAGACCCAGTACTTC | CASSPAPGQGTGETQYF
NA | TRBD1 | 17 | TRBJ2-7 | TRBV25-1 | TGTGCCAGCAGTGCTACCCCCGGGACAGCTTTAACCTACGAGCAGTACTTC | CASSATPGTALTYEQYF
few | NA | 17 | TRBJ2-7 | TRBV7-2 | TGTGCCAGCAGCTTAGAACCCCAGGGGACCGTGGCGGACGAGCAGTACTTC | CASSLEPQGTVADEQYF
few | NA | 14 | TRBJ1-3 | TRBV12-3/TRBV12-4 | TGTGCCAGCACTTCCAGGGGTCTTGGAAACACCATATATTTT | CASTSRGLGNTIYF
many | TRBD1 | 14 | TRBJ2-7 | TRBV11-2 | TGTGCCAGCAGCTATGGACAGGGGACCTACGAGCAGTACTTC | CASSYGQGTYEQYF
NA | NA | 12 | TRBJ1-4 | TRBV29-1 | TGCAGCGGTAGCGGGGTGGGTGAAAAACTGTTTTTT | CSGSGVGEKLFF
NA | TRBD1 | 16 | TRBJ1-1 | TRBV5-1 | TGCGCCAGCAGCTTGTCCCCAGGGGGAAGGAACACTGAAGCTTTCTTT | CASSLSPGGRNTEAFF
NA | TRBD1 | 14 | TRBJ1-6 | TRBV10-3 | TGTGCCATCAGTGAGCCGGGACAGCCAGGTTTGGCCCACTTT | CAISEPGQPGLAHF
NA | TRBD2 | 16 | TRBJ2-1 | TRBV7-2 | TGTGCCAGCAGCCCGGGACTAGCGGGGGGAGGAAATGAGCAGTTCTTC | CASSPGLAGGGNEQFF
many | NA | 16 | TRBJ1-1 | TRBV7-2 | TGTGCCAGCAGCCCAGGACGGGGGGTGACGAACACTGAAGCTTTCTTT | CASSPGRGVTNTEAFF
many | TRBD1 | 16 | TRBJ2-5 | TRBV7-8 | TGTGCCAGCAGCCCTCGGACAGGATACTCCCAAGAGACCCAGTACTTC | CASSPRTGYSQETQYF
NA | TRBD1 | 15 | TRBJ2-7 | TRBV25-1 | TGTGCCAGCAGCGCCCCATCGGGACAGGTTGGTGAGCAGTACTTC | CASSAPSGQVGEQYF
few | TRBD1 | 15 | TRBJ1-3 | TRBV19 | TGTGCCAGTAGTATTATGGGACAGCCTGGAAACACCATATATTTT | CASSIMGQPGNTIYF
many | TRBD1 | 14 | TRBJ1-1 | TRBV29-1 | TGCAGCGTTAGAGGGGGCGAGTTGAACACTGAAGCTTTCTTT | CSVRGGELNTEAFF
NA | TRBD1 | 17 | TRBJ1-5 | TRBV6-6 | TGTGCCAGCAGCGTCTCGCGGGACAGGGGTAGCAATCAGCCCCAGCATTTT | CASSVSRDRGSNQPQHF
NA | TRBD1 | 16 | TRBJ1-5 | TRBV19 | TGTGCCAGTAGTACGGAAGGACAGGGAAGGAATCAGCCCCAGCATTTT | CASSTEGQGRNQPQHF
many | TRBD1 | 14 | TRBJ1-5 | TRBV19 | TGTGCCAGTAGGACAGGGGGCATACGTCAGCCCCAGCATTTT | CASRTGGIRQPQHF
few | NA | 16 | TRBJ2-6 | TRBV7-3 | TGTGCCAGCAGCTTAAGCAGGGACTCTGGGGCCAACGTCCTGACTTTC | CASSLSRDSGANVLTF
many | NA | 13 | TRBJ2-5 | TRBV10-3 | TGTGCCATCAGTAATACAGGGACGGAGACCCAGTACTTC | CAISNTGTETQYF
many | NA | 18 | TRBJ1-5 | TRBV7-3 | TGTGCCAGCAGCTTAAATACAAGTTCGGGGGCATTAGATCAGCCCCAGCATTTT | CASSLNTSSGALDQPQHF
NA | TRBD1 | 14 | TRBJ1-1 | TRBV7-2 | TGTGCCAGCAGCCGCGACAGGGTTTGGACTGAAGCTTTCTTT | CASSRDRVWTEAFF
many | TRBD2 | 13 | TRBJ2-5 | TRBV7-8 | TGTGCCAGCAGCCGGGGGGACCAAGAGACCCAGTACTTC | CASSRGDQETQYF
NA | TRBD1 | 18 | TRBJ1-1 | TRBV4-3 | TGCGCCAGCAGCCAAGAAAAAGACAGGGTGGATTCCGGCACTGAAGCTTTCTTT | CASSQEKDRVDSGTEAFF
NA | NA | 16 | TRBJ1-2 | TRBV7-9 | TGTGCCAGCAGCACCGGGCCCGCGGGAGCTAACTATGGCTACACCTTC | CASSTGPAGANYGYTF